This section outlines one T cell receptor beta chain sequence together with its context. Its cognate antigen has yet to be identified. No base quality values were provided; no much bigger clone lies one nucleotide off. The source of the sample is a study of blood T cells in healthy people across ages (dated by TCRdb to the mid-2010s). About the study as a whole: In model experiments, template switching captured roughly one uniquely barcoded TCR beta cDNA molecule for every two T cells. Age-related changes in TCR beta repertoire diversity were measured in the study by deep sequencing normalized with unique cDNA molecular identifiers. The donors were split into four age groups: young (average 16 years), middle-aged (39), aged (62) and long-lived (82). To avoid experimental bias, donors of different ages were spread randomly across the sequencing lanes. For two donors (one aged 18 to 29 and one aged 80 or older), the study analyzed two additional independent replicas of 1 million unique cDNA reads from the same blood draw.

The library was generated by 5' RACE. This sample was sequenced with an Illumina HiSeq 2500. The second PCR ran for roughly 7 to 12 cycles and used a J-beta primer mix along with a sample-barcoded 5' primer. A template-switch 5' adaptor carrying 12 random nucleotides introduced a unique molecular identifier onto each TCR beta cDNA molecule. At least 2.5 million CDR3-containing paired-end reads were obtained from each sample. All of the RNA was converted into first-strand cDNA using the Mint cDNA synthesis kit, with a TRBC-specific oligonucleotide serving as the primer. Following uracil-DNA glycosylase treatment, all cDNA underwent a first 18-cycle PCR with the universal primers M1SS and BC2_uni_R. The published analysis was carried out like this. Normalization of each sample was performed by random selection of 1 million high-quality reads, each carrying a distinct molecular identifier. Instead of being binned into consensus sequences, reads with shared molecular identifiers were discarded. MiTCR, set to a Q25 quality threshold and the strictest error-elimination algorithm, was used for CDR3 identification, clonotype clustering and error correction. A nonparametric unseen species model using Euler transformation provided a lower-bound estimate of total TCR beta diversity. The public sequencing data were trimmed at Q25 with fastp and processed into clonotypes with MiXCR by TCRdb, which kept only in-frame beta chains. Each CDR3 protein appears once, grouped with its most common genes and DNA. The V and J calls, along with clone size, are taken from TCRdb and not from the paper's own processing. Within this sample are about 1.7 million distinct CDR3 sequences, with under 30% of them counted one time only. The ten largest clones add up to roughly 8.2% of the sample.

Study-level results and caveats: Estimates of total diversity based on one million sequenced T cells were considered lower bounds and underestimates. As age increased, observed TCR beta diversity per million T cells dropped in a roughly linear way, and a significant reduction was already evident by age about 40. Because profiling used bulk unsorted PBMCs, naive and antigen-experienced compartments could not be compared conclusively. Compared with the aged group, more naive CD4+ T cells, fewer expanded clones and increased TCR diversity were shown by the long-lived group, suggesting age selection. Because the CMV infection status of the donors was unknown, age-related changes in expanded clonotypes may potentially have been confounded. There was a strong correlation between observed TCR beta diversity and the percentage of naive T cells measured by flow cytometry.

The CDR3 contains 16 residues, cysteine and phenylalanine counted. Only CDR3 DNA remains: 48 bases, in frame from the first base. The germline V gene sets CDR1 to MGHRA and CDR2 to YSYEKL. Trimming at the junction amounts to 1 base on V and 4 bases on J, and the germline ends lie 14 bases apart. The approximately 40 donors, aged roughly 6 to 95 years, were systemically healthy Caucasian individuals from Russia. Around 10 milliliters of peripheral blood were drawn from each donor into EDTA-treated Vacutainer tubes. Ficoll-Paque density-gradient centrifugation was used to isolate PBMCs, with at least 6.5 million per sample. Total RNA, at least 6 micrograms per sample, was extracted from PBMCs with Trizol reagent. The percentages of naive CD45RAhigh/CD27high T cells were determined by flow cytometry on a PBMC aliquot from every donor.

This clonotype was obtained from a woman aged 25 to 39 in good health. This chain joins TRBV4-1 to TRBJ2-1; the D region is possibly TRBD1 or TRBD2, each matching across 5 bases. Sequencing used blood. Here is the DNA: TGCGCCAGCAGCCAAGTTGCCCAGTGGGGGTACAATGAGCAGTTCTTC. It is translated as CASSQVAQWGYNEQFF.